This T cell receptor (beta chain) was recorded in a study of control samples from healthy donors and cancer patients. The V end was cut by 5 bases, the J end by 4 bases, with 11 bases between. This CDR3 is built from 13 residues. The germline V gene encodes CDR1 MNHEY and CDR2 SVGEGT. Profiled with immunoSEQ multiplex PCR; TCRdb holds only in-frame clones, not every one. The table has 150,000 or so clones, 85% to 95% seen once; the top ten hold roughly 3.9%. The receptor's source is a woman in her sixties or seventies in good health. This chain joins TRBV6-2 or TRBV6-3 and TRBJ1-2; no definite D call. Input material: blood. CDR3 nucleotide sequence: TGTGCCAGCAGTCTGCCGGAGATCTATGGCTACACCTTC. It specifies CASSLPEIYGYTF.